These T cell receptor beta chains were read from a single sample in a study of cytomegalovirus exposure and HLA in healthy donors. Measured with immunoSEQ multiplex PCR; TCRdb has only the in-frame clones, and not every one. There are 74,000 or so clones in the sample; around 78% occur only once, and 5.5% lies in the top ten. Material for sequencing was PBMCs. These receptors originate from a male donor in good health and CMV-seropositive. The conserved cysteine and the conserved F or W are not part of the CDR3 here. The order of the fields is V gene, clone size, J gene, CDR3 protein. Expanded clones get a size class; other rows say once, few or many, or leave the size out.

>TRBV4-2|few|TRBJ1-2
ASSQEAGASRNGYT
>TRBV9|.|TRBJ2-1
ASSHPSVGGGNNEQF
>TRBV28|.|TRBJ1-6
ASINRSNSPLH
>TRBV29-1|.|TRBJ2-7
SVAGTSGGGLPYEQY
>TRBV27|few|TRBJ2-1
ASSLSGTRGDNEQF
>TRBV4-1|few|TRBJ1-1
ASSQRQGFGTEAF
>TRBV4-1|.|TRBJ2-2
ASSLSGGRDTGELF
>TRBV6-6|few|TRBJ2-2
ASTRTPTQNTGELF
>TRBV19|few|TRBJ1-2
ASSTGTRTNYGYT
>TRBV19|.|TRBJ2-7
ASSIGQGISYEQY
>TRBV6-6|few|TRBJ1-1
ASSYSERMNTEAF
>TRBV7-8|.|TRBJ1-6
ASSAQGGTSPLH
>TRBV11-3|few|TRBJ2-2
ASSLGQGTAGELF
>TRBV6-1|.|TRBJ1-1
ASSKTGARTEAF
>TRBV11-3|.|TRBJ2-3
ASSKTSGGLPTDTQY
>TRBV5-8|.|TRBJ2-6
ASSTGTGFSGANVLT
>TRBV7-2|.|TRBJ2-7
ASSPSGTTGWAQY
>TRBV6-5|.|TRBJ1-3
ASSENTIY
>TRBV7-3|.|TRBJ2-1
ASSSRTSGGQF
>TRBV6-5|.|TRBJ1-1
ASSFAGTGTEAF
>TRBV27|.|TRBJ1-1
ASSPRGTPELRAF
>TRBV2|.|TRBJ2-1
ASSADGGEYNEQF
>TRBV21-1|.|TRBJ1-5
ASSTRRTGGVQPQH
>TRBV6-5|.|TRBJ1-1
ASRGLMNTEAF
>TRBV28|.|TRBJ2-7
ASRQGSYEQY
>TRBV28|.|TRBJ1-2
ASSFGSAGYGYT